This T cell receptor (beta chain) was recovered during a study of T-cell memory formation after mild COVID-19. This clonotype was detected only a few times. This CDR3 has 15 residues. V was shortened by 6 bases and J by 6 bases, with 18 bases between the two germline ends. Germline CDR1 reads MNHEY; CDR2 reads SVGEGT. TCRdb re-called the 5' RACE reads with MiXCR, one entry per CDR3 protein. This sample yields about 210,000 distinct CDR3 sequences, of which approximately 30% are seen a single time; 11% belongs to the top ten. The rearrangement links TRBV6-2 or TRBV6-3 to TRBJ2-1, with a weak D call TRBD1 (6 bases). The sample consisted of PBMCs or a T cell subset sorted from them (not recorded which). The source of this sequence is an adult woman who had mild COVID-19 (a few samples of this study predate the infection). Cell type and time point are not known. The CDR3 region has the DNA TGTGCCAGCAGCAACGAGGGGACAAAGGGCAATGAGCAGTTCTTC. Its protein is CASSNEGTKGNEQFF.